This T cell receptor (beta chain) was observed in a study of T cell responses to AZD1222 COVID-19 vaccine (TCRdb year 2021). Broadly, across the study: AZD1222 recipients given second doses at about 4 weeks or at about 12 weeks were pooled, since spike-specific TCR depth and breadth were not found to differ between the two schedules. TCR sequencing covered roughly 230 trial participants: 207 given two doses of AZD1222 and about 26 given two doses of MenACWY control vaccine. Trial participants were enrolled by age into 18-55, 56-69 and 70-plus year subgroups, with roughly 160, 29 and 62 TCR-sequenced participants respectively. The study at large found these results: Vaccine-associated CD4 TCRs spanned the whole spike protein, with dominant responses in regions 160-218 and 743-854. Most participants were white British and females outnumbered males, and the authors suggested that clonal diversity may have been underestimated. Reportedly, close to half of the unique spike-specific TCRs recognized epitopes lying outside the regions that are mutated in the B.1.351 and B.1.1.7 variants. After two AZD1222 doses, both the breadth and the depth of spike-specific TCRs were significantly higher than at day 0 and than in MenACWY recipients. No day 14 peak-response samples were available, so repertoires were characterized only after the peak T cell response. Conclusions about previously exposed vaccinees are limited because only five or six AZD1222 recipients were SARS-CoV-2 seropositive at baseline. The 56-69-year group was small, and its depth increase did not reach significance, likely because of low power.

The label giving this sample's time point can be read as: baseline before first vaccination. The vaccinee samples were drawn from two UK trials, COV001 and COV002, one of which was a single-blind randomized controlled phase 2/3 trial testing AZD1222 (ChAdOx1 nCoV-19) in healthy adults. For TCRbeta chain sequencing, PBMC samples from trial participants were taken at day 0 and at day 28 after the second dose. Measured from the cysteine to the phenylalanine, the CDR3 is 12 residues long. The retained sequence is limited to the CDR3, 36 bases, with the frame set at the first base. Taken from the germline V gene, the CDR1 and CDR2 loops are MNHNS and SASEGT. V sheds 3 bases and J sheds 11 bases, leaving 13 bases between their ends. The sample holds one count of this clone. Which antigen it targets is not known. Base-call qualities are not available, and no considerably larger clone is one nucleotide away.

The CDR3 regions of human TCRbeta chains were analyzed by immunosequencing. Concerning the study's data processing: Repertoire TCRs were checked for matches against a reference library of SARS-CoV-2-specific TCRs that had been generated using the MIRA antigen-specificity platform. Breadth was defined as the fraction of unique TCRs that were SARS-CoV-2-associated. Depth was defined as the fraction of total T cells that were SARS-CoV-2-associated. Using the MIRA data, every spike-specific TCR was mapped to the spike region that the TCR reacted to and assigned to either a CD4 or a CD8 class. Log10-transformed breadth and depth values were compared by one-way ANOVA with Sidak's multiple comparisons tests. TCRdb's version of the immuneACCESS table is confined to in-frame rearrangements and falls short of the full clone set. An unresolved V gene accounts for under half of the shortfall where checked; the remainder is of unknown origin. V, J and clone size are taken as reported in that table, and D and trimming were inferred from the DNA itself. This sample gives some 150,000 clones in total; under 95% of them show up just once. The ten largest make up 4% to 6% of the sample.

This TCR was recovered from an adult in good health. This sample comprised peripheral blood, obtained on day 0 of AZD1222 vaccination. In this chain, TRBV6-1 is recombined with TRBJ1-1; D gene: possibly TRBD1, on 5 matching bases. At the DNA level, the sequence is TGTGCCAGCAGTGACGAAGGGGTACGGGCTTTCTTT. It translates to CASSDEGVRAFF.